The next 27 T cell receptor beta chains were all read from a single sample in a study of T-cell memory formation after mild COVID-19. TCRdb reanalysed the 5' RACE reads using MiXCR and keeps one entry per CDR3 protein. The data contain hundreds of thousands of distinct CDR3 sequences, approximately 19% of them singletons. Sample: PBMCs or a T cell subset sorted from them (not recorded which). These receptors originate from a man between 18 and 35 years old who had mild COVID-19 (a few samples of this study predate the infection). Cell type and time point are not known.

The CDR3 DNA is TGTGCCAGCAGGGGATCCGGGACTAGGGACGAAGATGAGCAGTTCTTC. It encodes CASRGSGTRDEDEQFF. V usage is TRBV28 and J usage is TRBJ2-1; TRBD2 agrees at 8 bases. Germline V gene lookup returns CDR1 MDHEN and CDR2 SYDVKM. Trimming removed 6 bases from V and 8 bases from J; junction bases left unmatched: 15. The CDR3 has 16 amino acids.

The chain employs TRBV6-1 and TRBJ2-3; no firm D call. This CDR3 spans 17 amino acids. V was trimmed by 1 base and J by 0 bases, leaving 14 bases between them. CDR1 and CDR2 (germline): MNHNS, SASEGT. The CDR3: CASSEGVGYRSTDTQYF. As DNA, the CDR3 is TGTGCCAGCAGTGAAGGGGTGGGGTACAGAAGCACAGATACGCAGTATTTT.

This clonotype was detected only a few times. The chain links TRBV10-3 to TRBJ1-4; TRBD1 matches at 7 bases. The V gene end was trimmed by 2 bases and the J gene end by 7 bases; junction bases not matched to a gene: 7. This CDR3 region has 15 residues. Germline CDR1 is ENHRY and CDR2 is SYGVKD. CDR3 coding DNA: TGTGCCATCAGTGAGAGGGACAGCGGGGGTGAAAAACTGTTTTTT. Its translation is CAISERDSGGEKLFF.

The chain joins TRBV4-2 to TRBJ1-4; a possible D gene is TRBD1 (5 bases). CDR3 length: 13 residues. Trimming stripped 5 bases from V and 7 bases from J, with 11 bases between. Germline V gene lookup returns CDR1 LGHNA and CDR2 YNFKEQ. This CDR3 is CASSSGGVEKLFF. The CDR3 DNA follows: TGTGCCAGCAGCTCCGGGGGGGTTGAAAAACTGTTTTTT.

This clonotype was detected a few times. V usage is TRBV6-1 and J usage is TRBJ1-1; no firm D call. Germline V gene lookup returns CDR1 MNHNS and CDR2 SASEGT. V lost 1 base to trimming and J lost 0 bases, with 3 bases between them. The CDR3 sequence is 13 residues long. The CDR3 region has the DNA TGTGCCAGCAGTGAAGAAGTGAACACTGAAGCTTTCTTT. Translation: CASSEEVNTEAFF.

Only a few counts were recorded for this clonotype. The V and J genes are TRBV25-1 and TRBJ1-5; 9 bases match TRBD1. Germline V gene sequence: CDR1 MGHDK, CDR2 SYGVNS. The CDR3 has 14 residues. J was trimmed by 2 bases and V by 7 bases; bases with no gene match: 3. The CDR3 reads CASKGQGGNQPQHF. The DNA for the CDR3 is TGTGCCAGCAAGGGACAGGGCGGCAATCAGCCCCAGCATTTT.

This clonotype was counted ten times or more. This rearrangement joins TRBV4-1 to TRBJ2-2; TRBD2 is a possible D gene (6 bases). This CDR3 is built from 16 residues. The V and J ends lost 5 bases and 1 base respectively, with 14 bases between them. Germline CDR1 is MGHRA and CDR2 is YSYEKL. The chain's CDR3 is CASSGIAAGNTGELFF. The CDR3 region has the DNA TGCGCCAGCAGCGGAATAGCGGCAGGGAACACCGGGGAGCTGTTTTTT.

The chain employs TRBV7-9 and TRBJ1-2; the D is unclear. The CDR3 has 13 amino acids. CDR1 is SEHNR, CDR2 FQNEAQ, per germline (reference sequence). The ends were cut back, 5 bases at V and 5 bases at J, with 12 bases in the middle. The CDR3 DNA is TGTGCCAGCAGCCCTCCAACCCCGTATGGCTACACCTTC. Protein sequence: CASSPPTPYGYTF.

This clonotype was detected ten times or more. The chain recombines TRBV5-1 with TRBJ1-4; D is perhaps TRBD1 (5 bases). Per germline, CDR1 SGHRS and CDR2 YFSETQ. Trimming shortened V by 3 bases and J by 1 base, and 7 bases separated the two germline ends. The CDR3 runs to 14 residues. CDR3 nucleotides: TGCGCCAGCAGCTCGGACATAACTAATGAAAAACTGTTTTTT. As protein: CASSSDITNEKLFF.

The V call is TRBV4-1, the J call TRBJ1-2; unclear D gene. Germline assignment: CDR1 MGHRA and CDR2 YSYEKL. Trimming pared 4 bases from V and 4 bases from J, leaving 13 bases between. This CDR3 has 14 residues. In DNA, the CDR3 is TGCGCCAGCAGCCGCCAAGGGAATTTCTATGGCTACACCTTC. Its translation: CASSRQGNFYGYTF.

J is TRBJ2-1 and V is TRBV2; D not resolved. The CDR3 is made up of 14 amino acids. Trimming removed 5 bases at V and 5 bases at J, with 13 bases between. Germline values: CDR1 SNHLY, CDR2 FYNNEI. For the CDR3, the DNA is TGTGCCAGCAGTCCCCGATACACGAACAATGAGCAGTTCTTC. It is translated as CASSPRYTNNEQFF. Using reference TRBV2 and TRBJ2-1 for the parts outside the CDR3, the full variable domain is EPEVTQTPSHQVTQMGQEVILRCVPISNHLYFYWYRQILGQKVEFLVSFYNNEISEKSEIFDDQFSVERPDGSNFTLKIRSTKLEDSAMYFCASSPRYTNNEQFFGPGTRLTVL.

V and J are TRBV4-1 and TRBJ2-3; TRBD2 agrees at 7 bases. V was pared by 4 bases and J by 5 bases, with 6 bases of the junction left unmatched. This CDR3 has 14 amino acids. The germline V gene has CDR1 MGHRA and CDR2 YSYEKL. In DNA form, the CDR3 reads TGCGCCAGCAGCCCCGGACTAGATGGAGATACGCAGTATTTT. It yields the protein CASSPGLDGDTQYF.

This clonotype was detected only once. V usage is TRBV5-1 and J usage is TRBJ1-2; D is possibly TRBD1 (6 bases). V was shortened by 4 bases and J by 8 bases, with 15 bases between the two germline ends. The CDR3 runs 13 residues. The V gene's germline CDR1 is SGHRS and CDR2 YFSETQ. The CDR3 protein is CASSITGSLGYTF. CDR3 nucleotides: TGCGCCAGCAGCATAACAGGGTCCCTGGGCTACACCTTC.

This clonotype was detected only a few times. This chain uses TRBV10-3 with TRBJ2-3; no definite D call. Trimming took 3 bases from V and 1 from J, leaving 8 bases between them. CDR1 is ENHRY, CDR2 SYGVKD, per germline. The CDR3 extends over 14 amino acids. In DNA, the CDR3 is TGTGCCATCAGTGACAGCACGGGCACAGATACGCAGTATTTT. The encoded protein is CAISDSTGTDTQYF.

The chain combines TRBV5-6 with TRBJ2-1, with 7 positions matching TRBD1. Looked up from germline, CDR1 is SGHDT and CDR2 is YYEEEE. CDR3 length: 16 amino acids. V was clipped by 2 bases and J by 0 bases; unmatched bases: 5. The chain's CDR3 is CASSFETGTSYNEQFF. The CDR3 region has the DNA TGTGCCAGCAGCTTCGAGACAGGGACCTCCTACAATGAGCAGTTCTTC.

This clonotype came up a few times. V gene TRBV4-1 combines with J gene TRBJ2-3; TRBD2 might be the D (5 bases). Germline V lookup: CDR1 MGHRA, CDR2 YSYEKL. The CDR3 contains 17 residues. V shed 4 bases and J shed 1 base, with 18 bases lying between them. The CDR3 reads CASSRPPLDLGTDTQYF. The DNA of the CDR3 is TGCGCCAGCAGCCGTCCCCCACTAGATCTGGGCACAGATACGCAGTATTTT.

The V call is TRBV7-4, the J call TRBJ2-7, with a possible D match to TRBD2 (6 bases). CDR3 length: 16 residues. CDR1 and CDR2 from the germline V gene are SGHVT and SQSDAQ. V was pared by 4 bases and J by 2 bases, with 18 bases between. Here the CDR3 reads CASSSLGVAATYEQYF. CDR3 in DNA: TGTGCCAGCAGCTCCCTCGGGGTAGCGGCAACCTACGAGCAGTACTTC.

This clonotype appeared many times. This chain uses TRBV11-3 with TRBJ2-1, with D perhaps TRBD1 (6 bases). The V gene's germline CDR1 is SGHNT and CDR2 YENEEA. This CDR3 has 15 amino acids. V lost 5 bases to trimming and J lost 3 bases, with 14 bases between them. The DNA for the CDR3 is TGTGCCAGCAGCCAAAAACAGGGAGACTACAATGAGCAGTTCTTC. Protein: CASSQKQGDYNEQFF.

This clonotype was observed a handful of times. V gene TRBV5-1 combines with J gene TRBJ2-4; 8 bases are shared with TRBD1. CDR3 length equals 15 residues. Germline assignment: CDR1 SGHRS and CDR2 YFSETQ. The junction had 10 bases not matched to a gene; V was cut back by 4 bases and J by 7 bases. CDR3 residues: CASSPWTGLMNIQYF. CDR3 coding DNA: TGCGCCAGCAGCCCCTGGACAGGGTTAATGAACATTCAGTACTTC.

The chain couples TRBV10-3 to TRBJ2-7; a possible D gene is TRBD2 (6 bases). Germline V gene lookup returns CDR1 ENHRY and CDR2 SYGVKD. There are 14 residues in the CDR3. V lost 4 bases and J 2 bases, leaving 12 bases between the germline ends. CDR3 sequence (DNA): TGTGCCATCAGTGTAGGAGGGCAGGCCTACGAGCAGTACGTC. Amino acid sequence: CAISVGGQAYEQYV.

This sequence joins TRBV2 and TRBJ1-5; D possibly corresponds to TRBD1 (6 bases). The CDR3 extends over 14 amino acids. The germline CDR1 and CDR2 sequences are SNHLY and FYNNEI. Trimming stripped 7 bases from V and 7 bases from J, with 17 bases between. The CDR3 DNA reads as TGTGCCAGCACCCAGGAGGGGGTGCGACAGCCCCAGCATTTT. Amino acid sequence: CASTQEGVRQPQHF.

This chain joins TRBV6-1 and TRBJ1-1, with D perhaps TRBD1 (6 bases). The germline V gene encodes CDR1 MNHNS and CDR2 SASEGT. CDR3 length: 14 amino acids. V lost 3 bases and J 4 bases, leaving 12 bases between the germline ends. CDR3 in amino acids: CASSDHRDATEAFF. The CDR3 DNA sequence: TGTGCCAGCAGTGATCACAGGGATGCCACTGAAGCTTTCTTT.

This rearrangement joins TRBV20-1 to TRBJ1-4; D is perhaps TRBD1 (5 bases). The CDR3 has 14 amino acids. V was pared by 3 bases and J by 8 bases, with 16 bases between. Germline assignment: CDR1 DFQATT and CDR2 SNEGSKA (reference sequence). The CDR3 DNA follows: TGCAGTGCTAGGGATACAGGCAGAACGGAAAAACTGTTTTTT. It encodes CSARDTGRTEKLFF.

This chain uses TRBV6-2 or TRBV6-3 with TRBJ2-2; 7 nucleotides align to TRBD1. CDR3 length: 15 residues. CDR1 is MNHEY, CDR2 SVGEGT, per germline. V trimming: 4 bases; J trimming: 4 bases; junction bases outside the gene matches: 6. Written as DNA, the CDR3 is TGTGCCAGCAGTTCGCCCACAGGGGCCACCGGGGAGCTGTTTTTT. It codes for CASSSPTGATGELFF.

In its sample, this clonotype was seen many times. This rearrangement joins TRBV29-1 to TRBJ2-3, with 12 bases fitting TRBD2. The length of the CDR3 is 15 residues. The germline V gene has CDR1 SQVTM and CDR2 ANQGSEA. V shed 7 bases, J shed 6 bases, and the junction held 11 bases outside the gene matches. CDR3 sequence (DNA): TGCAGCGCCGAGAAACTAGCGGGGGGAACGGATACGCAGTATTTT. Translated: CSAEKLAGGTDTQYF.

This clonotype has more than one count but fewer than ten. V gene TRBV4-3 combines with J gene TRBJ1-4; weak D call: TRBD1 (5 bases). The germline V and J ends were trimmed by 0 bases and 7 bases, with 15 bases remaining between them. The CDR3 runs 16 residues. Germline V lookup: CDR1 LGHNA, CDR2 YSLEER. CDR3 sequence (DNA): TGCGCCAGCAGCCAAGACGTCTCGGGGGAAGTTGAAAAACTGTTTTTT. Protein product: CASSQDVSGEVEKLFF.

This clonotype was detected only a few times. This sequence joins TRBV4-1 and TRBJ2-3; D perhaps matches TRBD1 (5 bases). This CDR3 contains 14 residues. In germline, CDR1 is MGHRA, CDR2 YSYEKL. Trimming removed 10 bases from V and 3 bases from J, with 17 bases in between. The CDR3 DNA follows: TGCGCCACCCGAATTGGGGCCTCGACAGATACGCAGTATTTT. This encodes CATRIGASTDTQYF.